This T cell receptor (beta chain) was profiled in a study of early T cells in non-severe SARS-CoV-2 infection. Study details: Sequencing used unsorted whole-blood bulk RNA, so chains lack pairing.

Many counts were recorded for this clonotype. This CDR3 comprises 14 residues. Germline V gene sequence: CDR1 DFQATT, CDR2 SNEGSKA (reference sequence). V was cut by 3 bases and J by 4 bases, with 15 bases left in between. Individual cDNA molecules received unique molecular identifiers. TCRdb processed the 5' RACE reads anew with MiXCR; each CDR3 protein has one entry. The data contain 90,000 to 120,000 distinct CDR3 sequences, around 10% of them singletons. The source is an adult who was a healthcare worker with PCR-confirmed SARS-CoV-2 infection or an uninfected control (not recorded which). The sample comprised whole blood. The V and J genes are TRBV20-1 and TRBJ1-2; TRBD1 is a possible D gene (6 bases). CDR3 loop: CSARDPLQGYGYTF. CDR3 DNA: TGCAGTGCTAGGGACCCTTTACAGGGCTATGGCTACACCTTC.